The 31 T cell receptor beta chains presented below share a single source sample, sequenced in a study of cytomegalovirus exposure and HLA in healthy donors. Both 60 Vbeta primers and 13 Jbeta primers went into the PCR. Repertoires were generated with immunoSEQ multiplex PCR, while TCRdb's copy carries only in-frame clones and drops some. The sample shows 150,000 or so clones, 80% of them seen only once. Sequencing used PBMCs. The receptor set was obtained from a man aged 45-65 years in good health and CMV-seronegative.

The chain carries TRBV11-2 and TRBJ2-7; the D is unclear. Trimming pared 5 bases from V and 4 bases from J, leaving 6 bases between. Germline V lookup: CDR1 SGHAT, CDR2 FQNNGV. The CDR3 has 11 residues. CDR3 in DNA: TGTGCCAGCAGCGTAACTTACGAGCAGTACTTC. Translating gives CASSVTYEQYF.

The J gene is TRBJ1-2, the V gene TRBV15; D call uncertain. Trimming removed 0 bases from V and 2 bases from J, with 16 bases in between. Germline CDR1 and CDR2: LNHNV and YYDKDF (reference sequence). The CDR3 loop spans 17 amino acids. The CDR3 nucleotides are TGTGCCACCAGCAGAGATGTAGGGAGGCGGATAAACTATGGCTACACCTTC. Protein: CATSRDVGRRINYGYTF.

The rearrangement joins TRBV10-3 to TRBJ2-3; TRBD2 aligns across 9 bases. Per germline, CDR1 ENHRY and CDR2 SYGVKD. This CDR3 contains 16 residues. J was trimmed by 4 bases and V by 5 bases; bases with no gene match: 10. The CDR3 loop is CAISTTGLARPDTQYF. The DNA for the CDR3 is TGTGCCATCAGTACAACGGGACTAGCCCGACCAGATACGCAGTATTTT.

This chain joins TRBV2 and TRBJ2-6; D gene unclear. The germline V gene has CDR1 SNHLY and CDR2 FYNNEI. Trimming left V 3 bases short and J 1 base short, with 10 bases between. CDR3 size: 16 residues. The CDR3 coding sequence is TGTGCCAGCAGTGACAGCGAATCTTCTGGGGCCAACGTCCTGACTTTC. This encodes CASSDSESSGANVLTF.

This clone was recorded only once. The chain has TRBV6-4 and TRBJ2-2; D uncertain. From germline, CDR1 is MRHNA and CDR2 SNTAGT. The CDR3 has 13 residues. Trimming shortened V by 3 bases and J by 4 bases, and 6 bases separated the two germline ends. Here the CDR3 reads CASSDGSTGELFF. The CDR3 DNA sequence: TGTGCCAGCAGTGATGGTAGCACCGGGGAGCTGTTTTTT.

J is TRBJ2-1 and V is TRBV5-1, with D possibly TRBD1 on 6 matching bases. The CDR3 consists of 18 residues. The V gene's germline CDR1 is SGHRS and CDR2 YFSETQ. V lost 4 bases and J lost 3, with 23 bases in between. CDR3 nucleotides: TGCGCCAGCAGCCCCCGGGACACCGTTAGGGGGTTCTACAATGAGCAGTTCTTC. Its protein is CASSPRDTVRGFYNEQFF. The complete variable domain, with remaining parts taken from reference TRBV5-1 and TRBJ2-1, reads KAGVTQTPRYLIKTRGQQVTLSCSPISGHRSVSWYQQTPGQGLQFLFEYFSETQRNKGNFPGRFSGRQFSNSRSEMNVSTLELGDSALYLCASSPRDTVRGFYNEQFFGPGTRLTVL.

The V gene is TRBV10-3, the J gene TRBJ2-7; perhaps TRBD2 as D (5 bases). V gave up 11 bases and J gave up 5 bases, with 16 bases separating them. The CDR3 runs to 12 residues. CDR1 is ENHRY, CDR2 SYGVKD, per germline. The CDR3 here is CASLDGENEQYF. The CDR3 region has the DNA TGTGCCTCCCTCGACGGGGAAAACGAGCAGTACTTC.

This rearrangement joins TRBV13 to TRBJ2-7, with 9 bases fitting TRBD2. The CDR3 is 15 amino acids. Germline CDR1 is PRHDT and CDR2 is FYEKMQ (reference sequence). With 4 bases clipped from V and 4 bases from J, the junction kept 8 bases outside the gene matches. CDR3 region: CASSSISGSKYEQYF. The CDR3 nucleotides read TGTGCCAGCAGCTCCATTAGCGGGAGTAAGTACGAGCAGTACTTC.

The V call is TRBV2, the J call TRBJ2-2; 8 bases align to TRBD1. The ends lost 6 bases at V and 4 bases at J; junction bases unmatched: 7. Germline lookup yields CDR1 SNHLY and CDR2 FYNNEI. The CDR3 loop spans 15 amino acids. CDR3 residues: CASRQGVGGTGELFF. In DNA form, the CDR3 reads TGTGCCAGCAGACAGGGGGTCGGGGGCACCGGGGAGCTGTTTTTT.

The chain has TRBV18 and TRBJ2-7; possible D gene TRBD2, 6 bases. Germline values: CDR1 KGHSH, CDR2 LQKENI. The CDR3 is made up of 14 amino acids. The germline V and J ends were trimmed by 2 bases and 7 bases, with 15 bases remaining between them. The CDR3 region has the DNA TGTGCCAGCTCACCAGGTGGAGGGGCCCGGGAGCAGTACTTC. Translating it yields CASSPGGGAREQYF.

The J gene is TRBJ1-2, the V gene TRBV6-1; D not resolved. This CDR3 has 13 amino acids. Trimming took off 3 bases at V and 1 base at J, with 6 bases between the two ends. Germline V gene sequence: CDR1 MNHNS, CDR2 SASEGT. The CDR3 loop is CASSEEVNYGYTF. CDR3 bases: TGTGCCAGCAGTGAGGAGGTTAACTATGGCTACACCTTC.

CDR3 sequence reads: CASSIDGRGRLAKNIQYF. The CDR3 DNA reads as TGTGCCAGTAGTATAGATGGGAGGGGACGCCTAGCCAAAAACATTCAGTACTTC. V gene TRBV19 combines with J gene TRBJ2-4; 7 bases fit TRBD2. The CDR3 loop spans 18 amino acids. Per germline, CDR1 LNHDA and CDR2 SQIVND (reference sequence). Unmatched junction bases numbered 8, after V lost 0 bases and J lost 0 bases.

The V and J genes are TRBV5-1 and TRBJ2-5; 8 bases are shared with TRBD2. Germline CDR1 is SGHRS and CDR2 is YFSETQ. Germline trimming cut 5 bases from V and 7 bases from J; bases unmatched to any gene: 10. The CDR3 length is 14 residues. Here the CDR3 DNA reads TGCGCCAGCAGTACGGGACTAGAAAGGTCGACCCAGTACTTC. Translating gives CASSTGLERSTQYF. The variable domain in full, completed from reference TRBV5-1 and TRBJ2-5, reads KAGVTQTPRYLIKTRGQQVTLSCSPISGHRSVSWYQQTPGQGLQFLFEYFSETQRNKGNFPGRFSGRQFSNSRSEMNVSTLELGDSALYLCASSTGLERSTQYFGPGTRLLVL.

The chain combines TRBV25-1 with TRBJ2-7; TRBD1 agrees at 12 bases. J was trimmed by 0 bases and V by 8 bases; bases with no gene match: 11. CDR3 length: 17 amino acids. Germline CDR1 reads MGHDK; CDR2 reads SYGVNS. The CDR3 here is CASSETGTGGLSYEQYF. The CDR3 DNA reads TGTGCCAGCTCAGAAACCGGGACAGGGGGCCTCTCCTACGAGCAGTACTTC.

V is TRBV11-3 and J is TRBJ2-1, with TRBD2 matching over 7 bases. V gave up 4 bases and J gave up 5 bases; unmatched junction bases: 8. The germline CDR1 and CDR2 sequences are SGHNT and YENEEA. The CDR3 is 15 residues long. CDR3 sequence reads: CASSYAGGSHNEQFF. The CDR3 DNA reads TGTGCCAGCAGCTACGCCGGGGGGTCCCACAATGAGCAGTTCTTC.

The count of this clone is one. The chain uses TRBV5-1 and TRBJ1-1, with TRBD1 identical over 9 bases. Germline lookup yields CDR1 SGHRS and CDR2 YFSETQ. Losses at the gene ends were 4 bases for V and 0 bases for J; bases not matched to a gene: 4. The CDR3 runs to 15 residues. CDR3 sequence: CASSGTGIMNTEAFF. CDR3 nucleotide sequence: TGCGCCAGCAGCGGGACAGGGATCATGAACACTGAAGCTTTCTTT.

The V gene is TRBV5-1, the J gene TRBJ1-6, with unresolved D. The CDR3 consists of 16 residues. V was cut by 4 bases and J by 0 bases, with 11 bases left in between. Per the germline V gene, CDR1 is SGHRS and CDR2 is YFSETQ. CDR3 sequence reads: CASSQDGSSYNSPLHF. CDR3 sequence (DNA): TGCGCCAGCAGCCAGGACGGGAGCTCCTATAATTCACCCCTCCACTTT.

The CDR3 bases are TGCGCCAGCAGCGCTGGGACTAGCGGGGCCCTCTCCTACGAGCAGTACTTC. This translates into CASSAGTSGALSYEQYF. V usage is TRBV5-1 and J usage is TRBJ2-7, with TRBD2 matching over 13 bases. Looked up from germline, CDR1 is SGHRS and CDR2 is YFSETQ. There are 17 residues in the CDR3. Trimming took 4 bases from V and 0 from J; bases not matched to a gene: 7.

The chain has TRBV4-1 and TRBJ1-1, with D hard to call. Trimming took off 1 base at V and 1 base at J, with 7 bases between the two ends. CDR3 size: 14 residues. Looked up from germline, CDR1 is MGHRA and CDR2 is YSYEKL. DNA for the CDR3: TGCGCCAGCAGCCAAGTAACACGGAACACTGAAGCTTTCTTT. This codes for CASSQVTRNTEAFF.

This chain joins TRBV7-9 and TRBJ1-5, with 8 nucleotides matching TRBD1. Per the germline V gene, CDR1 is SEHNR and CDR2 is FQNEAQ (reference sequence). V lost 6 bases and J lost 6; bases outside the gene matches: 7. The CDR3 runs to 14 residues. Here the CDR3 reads CASSPGTGLQPQHF. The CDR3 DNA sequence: TGTGCCAGCAGTCCCGGGACAGGTCTTCAGCCCCAGCATTTT.

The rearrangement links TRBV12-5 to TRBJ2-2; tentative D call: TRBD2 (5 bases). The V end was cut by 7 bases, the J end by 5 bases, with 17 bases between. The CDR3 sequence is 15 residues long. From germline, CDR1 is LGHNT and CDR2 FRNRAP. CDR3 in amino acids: CASVRDSVRTGELFF. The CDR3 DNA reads TGTGCTAGTGTACGGGATTCAGTCCGGACCGGGGAGCTGTTTTTT.

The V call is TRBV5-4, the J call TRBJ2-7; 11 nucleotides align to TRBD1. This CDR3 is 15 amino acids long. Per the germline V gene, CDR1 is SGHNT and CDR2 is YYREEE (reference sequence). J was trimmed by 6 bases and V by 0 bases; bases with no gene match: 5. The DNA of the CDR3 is TGTGCCAGCAGCTTGGCCGGGACAGGGGGTGTCGAGCAGTACTTC. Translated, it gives CASSLAGTGGVEQYF.

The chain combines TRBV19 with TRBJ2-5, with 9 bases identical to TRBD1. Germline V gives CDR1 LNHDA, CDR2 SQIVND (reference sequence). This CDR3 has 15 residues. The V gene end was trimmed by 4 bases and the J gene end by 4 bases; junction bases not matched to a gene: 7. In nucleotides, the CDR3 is TGTGCCAGTAGTACCGGGACAGGGAAACGAGAGACCCAGTACTTC. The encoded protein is CASSTGTGKRETQYF.

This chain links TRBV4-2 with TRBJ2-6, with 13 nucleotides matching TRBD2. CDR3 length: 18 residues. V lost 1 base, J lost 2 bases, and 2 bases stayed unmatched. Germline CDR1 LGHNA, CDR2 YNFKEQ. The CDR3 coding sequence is TGTGCCAGCAGCCAAGGGACTAGCGGGAGTACTGGGGCCAACGTCCTGACTTTC. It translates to CASSQGTSGSTGANVLTF.

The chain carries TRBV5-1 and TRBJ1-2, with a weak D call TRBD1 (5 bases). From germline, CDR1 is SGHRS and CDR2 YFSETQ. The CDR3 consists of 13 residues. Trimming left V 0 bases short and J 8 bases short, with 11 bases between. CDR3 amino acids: CASSLDMGPGYTF. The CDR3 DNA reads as TGCGCCAGCAGCTTGGATATGGGGCCGGGCTACACCTTC.

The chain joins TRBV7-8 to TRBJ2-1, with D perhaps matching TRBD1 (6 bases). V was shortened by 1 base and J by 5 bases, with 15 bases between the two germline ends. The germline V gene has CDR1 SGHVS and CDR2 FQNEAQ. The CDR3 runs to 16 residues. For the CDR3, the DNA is TGTGCCAGCAGCTTAGTCCCCCCCGGACAGAACAATGAGCAGTTCTTC. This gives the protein CASSLVPPGQNNEQFF.

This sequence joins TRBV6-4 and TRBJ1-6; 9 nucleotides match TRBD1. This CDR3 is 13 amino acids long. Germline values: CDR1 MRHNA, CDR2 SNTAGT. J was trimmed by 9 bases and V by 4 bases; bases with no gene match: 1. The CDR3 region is CASSADRGSPLHF. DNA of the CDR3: TGTGCCAGCAGTGCGGACAGGGGTTCACCCCTCCACTTT.

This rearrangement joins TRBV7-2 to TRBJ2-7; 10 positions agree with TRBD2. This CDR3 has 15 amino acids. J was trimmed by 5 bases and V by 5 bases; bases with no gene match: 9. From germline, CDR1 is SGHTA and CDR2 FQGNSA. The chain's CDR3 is CASSLPASGRHEQYF. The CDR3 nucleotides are TGTGCCAGCAGCCTGCCGGCTAGCGGGAGACACGAGCAGTACTTC.

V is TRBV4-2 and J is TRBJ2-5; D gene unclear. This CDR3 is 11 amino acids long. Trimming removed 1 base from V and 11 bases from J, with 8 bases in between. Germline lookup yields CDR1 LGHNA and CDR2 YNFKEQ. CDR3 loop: CASSQGTEQYF. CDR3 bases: TGTGCCAGCAGCCAAGGAACAGAGCAGTACTTC.

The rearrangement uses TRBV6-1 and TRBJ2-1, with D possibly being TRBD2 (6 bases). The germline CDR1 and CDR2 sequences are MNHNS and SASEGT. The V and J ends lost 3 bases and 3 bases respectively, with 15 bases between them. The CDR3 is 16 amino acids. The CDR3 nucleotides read TGTGCCAGCAGTGAGTATGGAGCGGGTTACTACAATGAGCAGTTCTTC. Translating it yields CASSEYGAGYYNEQFF.

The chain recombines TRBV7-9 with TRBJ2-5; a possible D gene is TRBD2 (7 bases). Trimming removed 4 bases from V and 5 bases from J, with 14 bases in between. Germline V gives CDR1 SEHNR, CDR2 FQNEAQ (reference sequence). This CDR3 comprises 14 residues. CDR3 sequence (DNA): TGTGCCAGCAGCTGGGAGGGGGTGAGGGAGACCCAGTACTTC. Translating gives CASSWEGVRETQYF.